The text below deals with one T cell receptor beta chain. Data came from immunoSEQ multiplex PCR; TCRdb stores just in-frame clones and leaves some out. The sample records roughly 190,000 clones, 80% to 90% being singletons. This entry comes from a study of blood T cell repertoires in COVID-19. For the study at large: Donors in the United States, Italy and Spain gave samples during acute or convalescent COVID-19. Sample material is recorded as cDNA or gDNA derived from T cells, B-cell-depleted T cells, or PBMCs.

This CDR3 spans 17 amino acids. V lost 8 bases and J lost 4, with 23 bases in between. CDR1 and CDR2 from the germline V gene are SNHLY and FYNNEI. Patients in Seattle were enrolled during active infection, then followed longitudinally. The sequence was obtained from a woman in her 40s with COVID-19, enrolled during active disease. The chain carries TRBV2 and TRBJ1-4; D is perhaps TRBD1 (6 bases). The specimen was peripheral blood. This CDR3 reads CASARWVGAQINEKLFF. The CDR3 DNA follows: TGTGCCAGCGCCCGATGGGTGGGGGCCCAAATTAATGAAAAACTGTTTTTT.